In its sample, the clone carrying this TCR beta chain was seen a few times. The record originates from a study of early T cells in non-severe SARS-CoV-2 infection. The wider study: Chains from this unsorted whole-blood bulk RNA could not be paired.

The CDR3 totals 14 residues. CDR1 and CDR2 (germline): SGHAT, FQNNGV. With V trimmed by 5 bases and J by 5 bases, 8 bases remained unmatched. Tagging with unique molecular identifiers was applied to individual cDNA molecules. From the 5' RACE reads, TCRdb called clonotypes with MiXCR, one entry per CDR3 protein. The table has 30,000 to 40,000 distinct CDR3 sequences, more than 4% seen once; the top ten hold 5.9%. The chain joins TRBV11-2 to TRBJ1-1; 7 nucleotides line up with TRBD1. Specimen: whole blood. The source is an adult who was a healthcare worker with PCR-confirmed SARS-CoV-2 infection or an uninfected control (not recorded which). The CDR3 bases are TGTGCCAGCAGCATACAGGGGACCTGGACTGAAGCTTTCTTT. Its translation: CASSIQGTWTEAFF.